These T cell receptor beta chains were read from a single sample in a study of cytomegalovirus exposure and HLA in healthy donors. This table comes from immunoSEQ multiplex PCR, and its TCRdb copy is limited to in-frame clones, with some not included. The table shows some 130,000 clones, with approximately 85% occurring only once. The sequencing sample was made of PBMCs. The source is a male donor in good health and CMV-seropositive. The conserved cysteine and the conserved F or W are not part of the CDR3 here. Clone size appears in some rows only: once, few, many, or a class for an expanded clone.

. | TRBJ1-1 | TRBV7-2 | ASFRDMNTEAF
. | TRBJ2-3 | TRBV5-6 | ASSQDRVRGDTQY
. | TRBJ2-2 | TRBV7-8 | ASSPVRGMDTGELF
. | TRBJ2-7 | TRBV10-3 | ASTGTGSYEQY
few | TRBJ2-2 | TRBV2 | ASSVQGAKNTGELF
. | TRBJ2-5 | TRBV7-8 | ASSSLAGGQETQY
. | TRBJ1-2 | TRBV18 | ASSRGTGLGGYT
. | TRBJ2-7 | TRBV5-1 | ASSSSGRQNEQY
. | TRBJ1-1 | TRBV19 | ASMRDRFQNTEAF
. | TRBJ1-2 | TRBV29-1 | SVGGSSGTGDYGYT
once | TRBJ2-7 | TRBV2 | ASSVGLLSYEQY
. | TRBJ2-7 | TRBV6-5 | ASSYAGYSYEQY
once | TRBJ1-2 | TRBV28 | ASSFPGQGIRVHGYT
. | TRBJ2-5 | TRBV11-3 | ASSLGETSGSRTETQY
. | TRBJ1-6 | TRBV28 | ASSPAGLNSPLH
. | TRBJ2-3 | TRBV28 | ASSFTLAGTTDTQY
. | TRBJ1-3 | TRBV7-8 | ASSALSSGNTIY
. | TRBJ2-7 | TRBV10-3 | AISEHSYEQY
. | TRBJ1-2 | TRBV2 | ASSVLAQGYGYT
. | TRBJ2-7 | TRBV27 | ASSSRTGSTYEQY
. | TRBJ2-6 | TRBV30 | AWSVPLGGPGANVLT
. | TRBJ1-5 | TRBV10-2 | ASSGRGQPQH
. | TRBJ2-7 | TRBV15 | ATSPSGRISYEQY
. | TRBJ2-7 | TRBV10-3 | AISEPYLAGAYEQY
. | . | TRBV9 | ASSVDQLAGTYEQY
. | TRBJ1-1 | TRBV27 | ASSPGLLTEAF
once | TRBJ1-5 | TRBV18 | ASSPTRGQYSNQPQH
. | TRBJ2-7 | TRBV7-2 | ASSLNLAGAFYEQY
. | TRBJ1-5 | TRBV19 | ASNQGTQNQPQH
. | TRBJ1-1 | TRBV6-5 | ASSPDIGGTEAF
. | TRBJ2-1 | TRBV5-1 | ASSLEGEGHSEQF
. | TRBJ2-7 | TRBV6-5 | ASSHDSHEQY